The clone carrying this T cell receptor (beta chain) was found a few times. The source of the sample is a study of CD8 T cells in ankylosing spondylitis. TCRdb processed the 5' RACE reads anew with MiXCR; each CDR3 protein has one entry. Of around 150,000 distinct CDR3 sequences detected, around 43% appear once; the ten largest clones hold roughly 15%. This CDR3 is 16 amino acids long. Trimming at V came to 5 bases and at J to 4 bases, leaving 11 bases not matched to a gene. Germline-derived CDR1 and CDR2 are LNHNV and YYDKDF (reference sequence). The source material was synovial fluid, either unsorted or a sorted T cell fraction (not recorded which). J is TRBJ2-5 and V is TRBV15; 9 bases are a match to TRBD2. This TCR derives from a male donor with ankylosing spondylitis. CDR3 region: CATSARVAGEGETQYF. The CDR3 DNA sequence: TGTGCCACCAGCGCCCGGGTAGCGGGAGAGGGAGAGACCCAGTACTTC.